These 21 T cell receptor beta chains came from one sample sequenced in a study of T cell responses to AZD1222 COVID-19 vaccine. The data were produced by immunoSEQ multiplex PCR, yet TCRdb's version contains in-frame clones alone and is incomplete. The table records 100,000 to 150,000 clones, approximately 90% of them present only once. Here the sequenced sample was peripheral blood, taken on day 0 of AZD1222 vaccination. Receptors originate from an adult in good health.

The genes are TRBV25-1 and TRBJ1-5; D gene uncertain. The germline CDR1 and CDR2 sequences are MGHDK and SYGVNS. The CDR3 has 12 residues. Trimming cost V 3 bases and J 9 bases, with 9 bases left between them. The CDR3 bases are TGTGCCAGCAGTGATCCCTGGGGGCCCCAGCATTTT. Protein sequence: CASSDPWGPQHF.

The genes are TRBV6-5 and TRBJ2-1; maybe TRBD2 (6 bases). Trimming took 6 bases from V and 6 from J, leaving 9 bases between them. Per the germline V gene, CDR1 is MNHEY and CDR2 is SVGAGI. The CDR3 consists of 12 residues. CDR3 DNA sequence: TGTGCCAGCAGACTAGCCCGCAATGAGCAGTTCTTC. Translated: CASRLARNEQFF.

Only one count was recorded for this clone. This sequence joins TRBV7-2 and TRBJ1-6; tentatively, D is TRBD1 (6 bases). With 2 bases removed from V and 0 bases from J, the gap between germline ends came to 14 bases. Germline assignment: CDR1 SGHTA and CDR2 FQGNSA. CDR3 length: 18 residues. CDR3: CASSLKGRGGSYNSPLHF. The CDR3 region has the DNA TGTGCCAGCAGCTTAAAAGGCAGGGGAGGCTCCTATAATTCACCCCTCCACTTT.

The chain has TRBV28 and TRBJ1-2; no reliable D call. Trimming stripped 6 bases from V and 4 bases from J, with 18 bases between. Germline V gene data show CDR1 as MDHEN and CDR2 as SYDVKM. The CDR3 covers 15 residues. The CDR3 spells CASSLHHTSLYGYTF. DNA of the CDR3: TGTGCCAGCAGCCTACACCATACATCCCTCTATGGCTACACCTTC.

The chain's CDR3 is CASSEDRGAYNEQFF. Here the CDR3 DNA reads TGTGCCAGCAGCGAGGACAGGGGCGCCTACAATGAGCAGTTCTTC. The rearrangement uses TRBV7-3 and TRBJ2-1; 9 bases agree with TRBD1. In germline, CDR1 is SGHTA, CDR2 FQGTGA. This CDR3 is built from 15 residues. The junction had 4 bases not matched to a gene; V was cut back by 5 bases and J by 2 bases. Complete variable domain (other parts from reference TRBV7-3 and TRBJ2-1): GAGVSQTPSNKVTEKGKYVELRCDPISGHTALYWYRQSLGQGPEFLIYFQGTGAADDSGLPNDRFFAVRPEGSVSTLKIQRTERGDSAVYLCASSEDRGAYNEQFFGPGTRLTVL.

The chain has TRBV30 and TRBJ1-6; D is uncertain. Germline CDR1 GTSNPN, CDR2 SVGIG (reference sequence). This CDR3 is 11 amino acids long. V was pared by 4 bases and J by 7 bases, with 5 bases between. The CDR3 is CAWTENSPLHF. Written as DNA, the CDR3 is TGTGCCTGGACAGAGAATTCACCCCTCCACTTT.

V is TRBV10-1 and J is TRBJ2-3, with 7 bases matching TRBD2. CDR3 length equals 15 residues. Germline assignment: CDR1 WNHNN and CDR2 SYGVQD (reference sequence). Unmatched junction bases numbered 9, after V lost 3 bases and J lost 6 bases. The DNA for the CDR3 is TGCGCCAGCAGTGACTCCGGGACTAAAAAGGATACGCAGTATTTT. It specifies CASSDSGTKKDTQYF.

The chain combines TRBV3-1 (or the pseudogene TRBV3-2) with TRBJ1-1, with D possibly being TRBD1 (5 bases). The CDR3 totals 17 residues. V lost 1 base and J 8 bases, leaving 23 bases between the germline ends. Germline V gives CDR1 LGHDT, CDR2 YNNKEL (reference sequence). CDR3: CASSQGPGGYNRREAFF. Written as DNA, the CDR3 is TGTGCCAGCAGCCAAGGGCCAGGTGGGTATAACAGGAGGGAAGCTTTCTTT.

This chain joins TRBV18 and TRBJ1-1; D remains ambiguous. Per germline, CDR1 KGHSH and CDR2 LQKENI. Trimming took 4 bases from V and 5 from J, leaving 11 bases between them. CDR3 length: 13 amino acids. The CDR3 is CASSRPDGTEAFF. For the CDR3, the DNA is TGTGCCAGCTCACGCCCGGATGGGACTGAAGCTTTCTTT.

V and J are TRBV3-1 (or the pseudogene TRBV3-2) and TRBJ2-7; 10 bases are shared with TRBD1. The CDR3 loop spans 15 amino acids. J gave up 5 bases and V 0 bases, and 4 bases lay outside the gene matches. CDR1 and CDR2 from the germline V gene are LGHDT and YNNKEL (reference sequence). The CDR3 protein is CASSQDWDRGHEQYF. For the CDR3, the DNA is TGTGCCAGCAGCCAAGATTGGGACAGGGGCCACGAGCAGTACTTC.

This clone showed up just a few times. The chain links TRBV5-6 to TRBJ1-2; 9 nucleotides align to TRBD1. The V segment lost 2 bases and the J segment 3 bases; nucleotides outside the gene matches: 5. This CDR3 is 15 amino acids long. CDR1 SGHDT and CDR2 YYEEEE come from the germline V gene. This CDR3 is CASSLQGALYYGYTF. CDR3 coding DNA: TGTGCCAGCAGCTTACAGGGGGCCTTGTACTATGGCTACACCTTC.

This rearrangement joins TRBV11-2 to TRBJ1-4, with TRBD1 identical over 7 bases. The junction had 11 bases not matched to a gene; V was cut back by 0 bases and J by 4 bases. Germline CDR1 is SGHAT and CDR2 is FQNNGV. This CDR3 region has 18 residues. CDR3 in DNA: TGTGCCAGCAGCTTAGATTCGGTATCACAGGGGATTAATGAAAAACTGTTTTTT. Encoded protein: CASSLDSVSQGINEKLFF.

The chain combines TRBV7-2 with TRBJ2-5, with D hard to call. Germline CDR1 and CDR2: SGHTA and FQGNSA. Trimming took off 1 base at V and 4 bases at J, with 4 bases between the two ends. CDR3 length: 12 amino acids. For the CDR3, the DNA is TGTGCCAGCAGCTTAGTCCGAGAGACCCAGTACTTC. Its protein product is CASSLVRETQYF.

The chain uses TRBV7-2 and TRBJ1-2; possibly TRBD1 for D (5 bases). Germline V gene data show CDR1 as SGHTA and CDR2 as FQGNSA. V lost 5 bases and J lost 4, with 8 bases in between. The CDR3 totals 12 residues. The CDR3 nucleotides are TGTGCCAGCAGCCCGGGACCCTATGGCTACACCTTC. Amino acid sequence: CASSPGPYGYTF.

V gene TRBV28 combines with J gene TRBJ1-3; 12 nucleotides agree with TRBD1. This CDR3 is built from 18 residues. CDR1 is MDHEN and CDR2 is SYDVKM in the germline V gene. Trimming removed 4 bases from V and 3 bases from J; junction bases left unmatched: 10. The CDR3: CASSSAGTGGLLGNTIYF. The DNA of the CDR3 is TGTGCCAGCAGTTCGGCGGGGACAGGGGGCCTTCTTGGAAACACCATATATTTT.

The chain employs TRBV11-3 and TRBJ1-3; D is undetermined. The V end was cut by 5 bases, the J end by 7 bases, with 12 bases between. The germline gives CDR1 SGHNT, CDR2 YENEEA. The CDR3 contains 13 residues. The CDR3 DNA sequence: TGTGCCAGCAGCCAAGGACCTCGGAACACCATATATTTT. This encodes CASSQGPRNTIYF.

As to this clone: The same CDR3 can be traced to other DNA sequences in this sample. The V gene is TRBV5-1, the J gene TRBJ2-2; D ambiguous. The CDR3 is made up of 12 amino acids. Germline V gives CDR1 SGHRS, CDR2 YFSETQ. V was shortened by 8 bases and J by 6 bases, with 11 bases between the two germline ends. This CDR3 reads CASSHFSGELFF. The DNA for the CDR3 is TGCGCCAGTAGTCATTTTTCCGGGGAGCTGTTTTTT.

The chain recombines TRBV27 with TRBJ1-1; 11 nucleotides agree with TRBD1. Germline values: CDR1 MNHEY, CDR2 SMNVEV (reference sequence). J was trimmed by 10 bases and V by 5 bases; bases with no gene match: 12. The CDR3 has 15 residues. CDR3 bases: TGTGCCAGCAGTCTGAGGGGACAGGGGGGTTACGTAGCTTTCTTT. Protein product: CASSLRGQGGYVAFF.

This clone appeared a few times. The chain uses TRBV7-2 and TRBJ1-6; D may be TRBD1 (5 bases). Germline-derived CDR1 and CDR2 are SGHTA and FQGNSA. Trimming removed 2 bases at V and 8 bases at J, with 13 bases between. This CDR3 contains 15 residues. CDR3: CASSLRKGPDSPLHF. The DNA for the CDR3 is TGTGCCAGCAGCTTAAGGAAGGGGCCGGATTCACCCCTCCACTTT.

This sequence joins TRBV28 and TRBJ2-1, with TRBD1 identical over 8 bases. J gave up 2 bases and V 5 bases, and 5 bases lay outside the gene matches. Germline-derived CDR1 and CDR2 are MDHEN and SYDVKM. CDR3 size: 15 residues. The CDR3 bases are TGTGCCAGCAGTCTCCTACAGGGGGCCTACAATGAGCAGTTCTTC. The encoded protein is CASSLLQGAYNEQFF. The entire variable domain, with the rest obtained from reference TRBV28 and TRBJ2-1, is as follows: DVKVTQSSRYLVKRTGEKVFLECVQDMDHENMFWYRQDPGLGLRLIYFSYDVKMKEKGDIPEGYSVSREKKERFSLILESASTNQTSMYLCASSLLQGAYNEQFFGPGTRLTVL.

V and J are TRBV19 and TRBJ1-6; D perhaps matches TRBD1 (6 bases). Trimming stripped 5 bases from V and 2 bases from J, with 16 bases between. CDR1 is LNHDA and CDR2 is SQIVND in the germline V gene (reference sequence). This CDR3 has 17 amino acids. CDR3 sequence reads: CASSPSGHPPYNSPLHF. CDR3 sequence (DNA): TGTGCCAGTAGTCCGTCGGGACACCCACCCTATAATTCACCCCTCCACTTT.